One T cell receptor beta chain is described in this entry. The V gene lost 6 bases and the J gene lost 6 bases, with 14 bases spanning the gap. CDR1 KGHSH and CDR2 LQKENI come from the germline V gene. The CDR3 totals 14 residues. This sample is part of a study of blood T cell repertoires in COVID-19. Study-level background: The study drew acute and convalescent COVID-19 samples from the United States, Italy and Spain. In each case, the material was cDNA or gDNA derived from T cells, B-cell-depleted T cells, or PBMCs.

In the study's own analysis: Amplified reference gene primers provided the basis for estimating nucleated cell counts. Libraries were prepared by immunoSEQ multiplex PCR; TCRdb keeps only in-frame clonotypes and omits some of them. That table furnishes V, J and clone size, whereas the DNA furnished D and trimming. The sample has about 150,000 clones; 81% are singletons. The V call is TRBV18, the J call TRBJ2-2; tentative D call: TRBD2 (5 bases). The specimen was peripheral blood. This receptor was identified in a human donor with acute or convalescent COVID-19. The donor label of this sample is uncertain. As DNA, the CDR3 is TGTGCCAGCTCCCGATTACCGGAGGCCGGGGAGCTGTTTTTT. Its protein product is CASSRLPEAGELFF.